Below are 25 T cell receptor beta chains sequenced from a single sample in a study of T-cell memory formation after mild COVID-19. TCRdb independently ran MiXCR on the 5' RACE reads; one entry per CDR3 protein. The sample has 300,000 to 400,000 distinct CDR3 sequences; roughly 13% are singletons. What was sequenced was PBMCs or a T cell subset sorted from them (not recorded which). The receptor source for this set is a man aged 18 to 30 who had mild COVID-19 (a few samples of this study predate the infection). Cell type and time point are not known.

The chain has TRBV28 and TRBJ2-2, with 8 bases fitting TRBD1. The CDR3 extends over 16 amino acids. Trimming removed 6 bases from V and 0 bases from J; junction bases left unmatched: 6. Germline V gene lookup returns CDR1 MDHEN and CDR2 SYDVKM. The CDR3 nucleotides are TGTGCCAGCAGCCCAGGGGGCGCATCGAACACCGGGGAGCTGTTTTTT. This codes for CASSPGGASNTGELFF. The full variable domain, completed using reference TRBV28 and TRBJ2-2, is DVKVTQSSRYLVKRTGEKVFLECVQDMDHENMFWYRQDPGLGLRLIYFSYDVKMKEKGDIPEGYSVSREKKERFSLILESASTNQTSMYLCASSPGGASNTGELFFGEGSRLTVL.

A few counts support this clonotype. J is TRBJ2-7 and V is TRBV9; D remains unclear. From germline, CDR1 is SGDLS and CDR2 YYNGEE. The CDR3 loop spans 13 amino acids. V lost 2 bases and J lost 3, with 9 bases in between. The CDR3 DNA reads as TGTGCCAGCAGCGTCGGTTTAGGCTACGAGCAGTACTTC. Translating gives CASSVGLGYEQYF.

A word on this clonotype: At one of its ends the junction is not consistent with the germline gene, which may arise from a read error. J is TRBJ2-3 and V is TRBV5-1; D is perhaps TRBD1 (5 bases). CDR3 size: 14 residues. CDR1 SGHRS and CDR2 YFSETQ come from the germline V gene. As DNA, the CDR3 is TGCGCCAGCGGGGCCGCAGCCCCCACAGATACGCATTATTTT. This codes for CASGAAAPTDTHYF.

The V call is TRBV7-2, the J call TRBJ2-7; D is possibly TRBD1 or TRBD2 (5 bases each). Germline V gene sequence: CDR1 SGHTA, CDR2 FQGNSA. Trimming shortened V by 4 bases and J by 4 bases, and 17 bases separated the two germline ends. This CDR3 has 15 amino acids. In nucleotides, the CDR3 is TGTGCCAGCAGCTCCCCGGACATCGGAGGTTACGAGCAGTACTTC. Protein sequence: CASSSPDIGGYEQYF.

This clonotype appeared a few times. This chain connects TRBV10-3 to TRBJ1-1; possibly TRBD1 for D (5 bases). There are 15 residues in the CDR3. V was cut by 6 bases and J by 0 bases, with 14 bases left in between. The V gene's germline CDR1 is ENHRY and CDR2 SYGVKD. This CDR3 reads CAISPQVNLNTEAFF. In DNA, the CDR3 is TGTGCCATCAGCCCACAGGTGAACCTGAACACTGAAGCTTTCTTT.

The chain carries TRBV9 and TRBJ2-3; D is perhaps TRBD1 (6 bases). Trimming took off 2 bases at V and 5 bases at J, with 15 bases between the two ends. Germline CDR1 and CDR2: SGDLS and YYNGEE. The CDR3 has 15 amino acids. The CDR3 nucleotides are TGTGCCAGCAGCGTTACAGGGAGTGTGAGAGATACGCAGTATTTT. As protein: CASSVTGSVRDTQYF.

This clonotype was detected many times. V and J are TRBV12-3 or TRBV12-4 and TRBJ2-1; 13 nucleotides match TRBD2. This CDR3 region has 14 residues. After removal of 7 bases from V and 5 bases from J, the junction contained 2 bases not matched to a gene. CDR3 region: CASTGTSGDNEQFF. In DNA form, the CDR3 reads TGTGCCAGCACGGGGACTAGCGGGGACAATGAGCAGTTCTTC.

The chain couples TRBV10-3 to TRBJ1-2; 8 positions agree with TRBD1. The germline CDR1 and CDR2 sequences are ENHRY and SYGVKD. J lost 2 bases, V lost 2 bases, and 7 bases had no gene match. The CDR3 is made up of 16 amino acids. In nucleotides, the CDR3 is TGTGCCATCAGTGAGACCCTCGACAGGGGAAACTATGGCTACACCTTC. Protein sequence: CAISETLDRGNYGYTF.

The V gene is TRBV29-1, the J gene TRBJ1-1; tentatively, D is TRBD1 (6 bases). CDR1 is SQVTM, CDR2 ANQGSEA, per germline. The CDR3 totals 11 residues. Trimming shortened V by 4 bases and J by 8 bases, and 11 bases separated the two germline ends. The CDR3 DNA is TGCAGCGTTGTCCGGGGGCTGGAAGCTTTCTTT. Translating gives CSVVRGLEAFF.

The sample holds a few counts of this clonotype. The CDR3, as DNA: TGTGCCAGCAGCGCACCCGCCGGGGTCAACTATGGCTACACCTTC. Its translation is CASSAPAGVNYGYTF. The chain uses TRBV7-2 and TRBJ1-2; D not certain. Germline assignment: CDR1 SGHTA and CDR2 FQGNSA. Trimming cost V 5 bases and J 2 bases, with 15 bases left between them. The CDR3 is 15 residues long.

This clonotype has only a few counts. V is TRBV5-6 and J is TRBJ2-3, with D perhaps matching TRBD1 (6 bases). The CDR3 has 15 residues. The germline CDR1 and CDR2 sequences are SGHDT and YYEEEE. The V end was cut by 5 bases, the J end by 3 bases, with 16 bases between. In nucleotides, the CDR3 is TGTGCCAGCAGATACAAAGGACAGACAACAGATACGCAGTATTTT. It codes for CASRYKGQTTDTQYF.

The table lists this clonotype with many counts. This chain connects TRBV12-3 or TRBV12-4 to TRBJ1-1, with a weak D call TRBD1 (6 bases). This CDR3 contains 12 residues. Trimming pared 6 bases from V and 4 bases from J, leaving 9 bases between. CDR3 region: CASRQGITEAFF. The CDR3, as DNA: TGTGCCAGCAGACAGGGTATCACTGAAGCTTTCTTT.

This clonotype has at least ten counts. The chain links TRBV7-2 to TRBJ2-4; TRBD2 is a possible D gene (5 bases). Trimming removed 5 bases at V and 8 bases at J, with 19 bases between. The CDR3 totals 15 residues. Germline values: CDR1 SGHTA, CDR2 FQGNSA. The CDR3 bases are TGTGCCAGCAGCCCCCTCTGGACCGAGGAGGACATTCAGTACTTC. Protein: CASSPLWTEEDIQYF.

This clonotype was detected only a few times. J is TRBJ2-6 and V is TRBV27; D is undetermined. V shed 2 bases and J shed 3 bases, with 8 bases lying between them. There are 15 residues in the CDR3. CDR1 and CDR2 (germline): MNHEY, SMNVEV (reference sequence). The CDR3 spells CASSLRVYGANVLTF. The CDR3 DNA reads TGTGCCAGCAGTTTACGAGTCTATGGGGCCAACGTCCTGACTTTC. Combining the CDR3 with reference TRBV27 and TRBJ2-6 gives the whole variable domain EAQVTQNPRYLITVTGKKLTVTCSQNMNHEYMSWYRQDPGLGLRQIYYSMNVEVTDKGDVPEGYKVSRKEKRNFPLILESPSPNQTSLYFCASSLRVYGANVLTFGAGSRLTVL.

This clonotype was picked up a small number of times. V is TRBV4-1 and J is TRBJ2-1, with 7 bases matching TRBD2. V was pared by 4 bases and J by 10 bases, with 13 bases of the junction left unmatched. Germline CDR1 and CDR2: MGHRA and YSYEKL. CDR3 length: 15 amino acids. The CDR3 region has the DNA TGCGCCAGCAGCCCGTATGGCGGGGGACCAAGAGAGCAGTTCTTC. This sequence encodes CASSPYGGGPREQFF.

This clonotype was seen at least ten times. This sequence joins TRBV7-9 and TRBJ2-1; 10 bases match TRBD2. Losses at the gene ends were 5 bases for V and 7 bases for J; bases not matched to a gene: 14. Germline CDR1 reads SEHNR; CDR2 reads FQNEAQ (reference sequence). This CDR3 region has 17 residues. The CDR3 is CASSHLRGLAGVNEQFF. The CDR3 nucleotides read TGTGCCAGCAGCCACCTGAGGGGGCTAGCGGGGGTGAATGAGCAGTTCTTC.

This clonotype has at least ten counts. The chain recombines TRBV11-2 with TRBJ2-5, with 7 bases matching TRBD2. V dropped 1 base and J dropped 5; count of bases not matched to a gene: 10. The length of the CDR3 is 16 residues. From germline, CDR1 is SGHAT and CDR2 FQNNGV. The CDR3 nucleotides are TGTGCCAGCAGCTTAGGGGTGGGAGGGTTAGAGGAGACCCAGTACTTC. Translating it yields CASSLGVGGLEETQYF.

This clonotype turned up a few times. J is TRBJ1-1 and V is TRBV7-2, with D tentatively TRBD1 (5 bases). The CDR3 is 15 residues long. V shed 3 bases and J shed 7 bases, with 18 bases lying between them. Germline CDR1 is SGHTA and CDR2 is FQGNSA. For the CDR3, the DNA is TGTGCCAGCAGCTTTCGCGGGGCGGGGATCGGTGAAGCTTTCTTT. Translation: CASSFRGAGIGEAFF.

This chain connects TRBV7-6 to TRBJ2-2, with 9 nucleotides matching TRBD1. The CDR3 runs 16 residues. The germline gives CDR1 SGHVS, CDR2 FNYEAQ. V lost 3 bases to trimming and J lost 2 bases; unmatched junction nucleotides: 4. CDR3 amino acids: CASSFMGQGNTGELFF. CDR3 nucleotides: TGTGCCAGCAGCTTTATGGGACAGGGAAACACCGGGGAGCTGTTTTTT.

The CDR3 spells CASSYHRSEKLFF. Written as DNA, the CDR3 is TGTGCCAGCAGTTACCACAGATCCGAAAAACTGTTTTTT. This rearrangement joins TRBV6-2 or TRBV6-3 to TRBJ1-4; D not certain. The V end lost 2 bases, the J end lost 8 bases, and 9 bases lay between the germline ends. This CDR3 has 13 residues. Germline values: CDR1 MNHEY, CDR2 SVGEGT.

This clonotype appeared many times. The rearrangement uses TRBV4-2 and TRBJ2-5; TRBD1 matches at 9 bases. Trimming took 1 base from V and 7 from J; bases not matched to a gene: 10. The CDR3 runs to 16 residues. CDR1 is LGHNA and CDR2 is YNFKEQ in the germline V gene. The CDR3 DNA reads TGTGCCAGCAGCCAAGGGGGAACAGGGGGCGCAGGGACCCAGTACTTC. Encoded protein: CASSQGGTGGAGTQYF.

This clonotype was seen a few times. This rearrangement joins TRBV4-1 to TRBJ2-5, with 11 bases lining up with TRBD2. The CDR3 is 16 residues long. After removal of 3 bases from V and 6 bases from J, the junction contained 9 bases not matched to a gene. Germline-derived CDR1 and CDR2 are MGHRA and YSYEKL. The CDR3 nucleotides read TGCGCCAGCAGCCACCTACTAGCGGGGGCCGAGCAGACCCAGTACTTC. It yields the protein CASSHLLAGAEQTQYF.

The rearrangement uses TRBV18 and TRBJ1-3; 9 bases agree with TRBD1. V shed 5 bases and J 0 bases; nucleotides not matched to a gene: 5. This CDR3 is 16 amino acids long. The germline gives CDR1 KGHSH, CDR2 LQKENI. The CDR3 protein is CASSVGQGYSGNTIYF. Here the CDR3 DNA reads TGTGCCAGCTCAGTCGGACAGGGGTACTCTGGAAACACCATATATTTT.

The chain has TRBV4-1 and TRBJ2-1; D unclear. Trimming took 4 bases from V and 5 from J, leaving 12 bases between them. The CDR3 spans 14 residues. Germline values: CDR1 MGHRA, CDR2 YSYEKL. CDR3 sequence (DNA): TGCGCCAGCAGCCGAAGCCGAGCGAACAATGAGCAGTTCTTC. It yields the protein CASSRSRANNEQFF.

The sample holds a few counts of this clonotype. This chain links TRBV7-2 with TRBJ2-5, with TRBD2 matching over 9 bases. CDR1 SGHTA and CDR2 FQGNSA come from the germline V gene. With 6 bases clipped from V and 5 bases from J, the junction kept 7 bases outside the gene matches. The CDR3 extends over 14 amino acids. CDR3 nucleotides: TGTGCCAGCAGGGTTAGCGGGGGCGGTGAGACCCAGTACTTC. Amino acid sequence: CASRVSGGGETQYF.